The next 23 T cell receptor beta chains were all read from a single sample in a study of patients and donors after allogeneic stem cell transplantation. One entry per CDR3 protein results from TCRdb running MiXCR on the RT-PCR reads. The sample records about 7,600 distinct CDR3 sequences, around 10% being singletons. The sequenced material came from blood, either unsorted or a sorted T cell fraction (not recorded which). The source is a human donor who was either an allogeneic HSCT recipient or a stem cell or donor lymphocyte infusion donor (not recorded which). It is not recorded whose cells these are; they may come from a transplant donor.

The chain carries TRBV5-6 and TRBJ1-6, with a weak D call TRBD1 (6 bases). Trimming left V 3 bases short and J 6 bases short, with 19 bases between. CDR3 size: 17 residues. In germline, CDR1 is SGHDT, CDR2 YYEEEE. The CDR3 here is CASSSQHREGLNSPLHF. The CDR3 DNA sequence: TGTGCCAGCAGCTCACAACACAGGGAAGGACTTAATTCACCCCTCCACTTT. The full variable domain, in which reference TRBV5-6 and TRBJ1-6 provide the parts outside the CDR3, is DAGVTQSPTHLIKTRGQQVTLRCSPKSGHDTVSWYQQALGQGPQFIFQYYEEEERQRGNFPDRFSGHQFPNYSSELNVNALLLGDSALYLCASSSQHREGLNSPLHFGNGTRLTVT.

This clonotype was counted a few times. This rearrangement joins TRBV12-3 or TRBV12-4 to TRBJ1-2; 7 nucleotides match TRBD1. The CDR3 is 16 amino acids. V dropped 6 bases and J dropped 5; count of bases not matched to a gene: 15. The CDR3 bases are TGTGCCAGCAGCCGCCGCGGGAGGGAGGGGGCATATGGCTACACCTTC. Its translation is CASSRRGREGAYGYTF.

This clonotype has only a few counts. This sequence joins TRBV9 and TRBJ2-3, with 8 bases aligning to TRBD2. The CDR3 length is 18 residues. The V and J ends lost 0 bases and 3 bases, in that order; junction bases with no gene match: 12. The germline gives CDR1 SGDLS, CDR2 YYNGEE. Here the CDR3 reads CASSVGPPTGGGTDTQYF. The CDR3 coding sequence is TGTGCCAGCAGCGTAGGCCCCCCTACCGGGGGGGGTACAGATACGCAGTATTTT.

This clonotype has a count of ten or more. The chain combines TRBV5-1 with TRBJ1-2; D is ambiguous. CDR1 is SGHRS, CDR2 YFSETQ, per germline. This CDR3 has 13 residues. With 6 bases removed from V and 1 base from J, the gap between germline ends came to 10 bases. The CDR3 reads CASKADINYGYTF. Here the CDR3 DNA reads TGCGCCAGCAAGGCGGATATTAACTATGGCTACACCTTC.

At least ten counts were recorded for this clonotype. The V gene is TRBV13, the J gene TRBJ1-1; no clear D gene. The germline gives CDR1 PRHDT, CDR2 FYEKMQ (reference sequence). V was trimmed by 9 bases and J by 1 base, leaving 15 bases between them. CDR3 length equals 14 residues. The CDR3 sequence is CASLPLNRNTEAFF. CDR3 bases: TGTGCCAGTCTACCTCTTAACAGGAACACTGAAGCTTTCTTT.

V gene TRBV11-2 combines with J gene TRBJ2-3, with TRBD1 identical over 7 bases. Germline CDR1 SGHAT, CDR2 FQNNGV. The CDR3 sequence is 14 residues long. V shed 1 base, J shed 3 bases, and the junction held 1 base outside the gene matches. CDR3 coding DNA: TGTGCCAGCAGCTTAGTACAGGGGACAGATACGCAGTATTTT. Translation gives CASSLVQGTDTQYF.

This clonotype was found a few times. The chain uses TRBV20-1 and TRBJ2-1; 7 positions match TRBD1. Germline V gene lookup returns CDR1 DFQATT and CDR2 SNEGSKA (reference sequence). The V and J ends lost 6 bases and 4 bases, in that order; junction bases with no gene match: 6. This CDR3 has 13 residues. CDR3 coding DNA: TGCAGTGCCGCCGGGACAGCTTACAATGAGCAGTTCTTC. Amino acids: CSAAGTAYNEQFF.

This clonotype was counted between two and nine times. This sequence joins TRBV7-9 and TRBJ2-6; D not certain. The V gene's germline CDR1 is SEHNR and CDR2 FQNEAQ (reference sequence). This CDR3 has 15 amino acids. The V gene lost 2 bases and the J gene lost 0 bases, with 5 bases spanning the gap. CDR3 sequence: CASSLFSSGANVLTF. The CDR3, as DNA: TGTGCCAGCAGCTTATTTTCCTCTGGGGCCAACGTCCTGACTTTC.

This clonotype was observed many times. The V gene is TRBV27, the J gene TRBJ1-5, with no clear D. Germline V gives CDR1 MNHEY, CDR2 SMNVEV (reference sequence). This CDR3 has 15 amino acids. Trimming stripped 3 bases from V and 5 bases from J, with 14 bases between. Here the CDR3 DNA reads TGTGCCAGCAGTTTGGGCAGTCTCTTGGATCAGCCCCAGCATTTT. Protein sequence: CASSLGSLLDQPQHF.

At least ten counts were recorded for this clonotype. The gene calls are TRBV12-3 or TRBV12-4 and TRBJ2-2; D not certain. Trimming shortened V by 2 bases and J by 6 bases, and 4 bases separated the two germline ends. This CDR3 is 12 amino acids long. This CDR3 is CASSLRAGELFF. CDR3 sequence (DNA): TGTGCCAGCAGTTTAAGGGCCGGGGAGCTGTTTTTT.

The chain carries TRBV7-9 and TRBJ1-5, with D perhaps TRBD1 (5 bases). Germline V lookup: CDR1 SEHNR, CDR2 FQNEAQ (reference sequence). CDR3 length: 16 residues. V was trimmed by 5 bases and J by 4 bases, leaving 18 bases between them. CDR3 nucleotides: TGTGCCAGCAGCCCTCTCGTGCAGGGCCTAAATCAGCCCCAGCATTTT. This gives the protein CASSPLVQGLNQPQHF.

There are many counts of this clonotype. The V gene is TRBV3-1, the J gene TRBJ1-2; possible D gene TRBD1, 6 bases. Germline CDR1 reads LGHDT; CDR2 reads YNNKEL (reference sequence). The ends were cut back, 1 base at V and 2 bases at J, with 14 bases in the middle. The CDR3 length is 16 residues. DNA of the CDR3: TGTGCCAGCAGCCAAGGGGCGGGGGGGCGCAACTATGGCTACACCTTC. Translated, it gives CASSQGAGGRNYGYTF.

The rearrangement links TRBV12-2 to TRBJ1-5. TRBV12-2 is designated a pseudogene. The length of the CDR3 is 17 residues. The CDR3 DNA is TGTGCAAGTCGCTTAGAGGGAACGGGTAGGAGCAATCAGCCCCAGCATTTT. As protein: CASRLEGTGRSNQPQHF.

This clonotype has only a few counts. The chain carries TRBV9 and TRBJ2-3; TRBD2 matches at 9 bases. CDR3 size: 15 residues. Trimming cost V 0 bases and J 6 bases; bases outside gene matches: 5. CDR1 is SGDLS, CDR2 YYNGEE, per germline. The DNA of the CDR3 is TGTGCCAGCAGCGTAGCTACTAGCGGGTATGATACGCAGTATTTT. Its translation: CASSVATSGYDTQYF.

This clonotype was seen many times. The chain couples TRBV11-3 to TRBJ2-5; maybe TRBD1 (7 bases). The CDR3 extends over 18 amino acids. Trimming cost V 1 base and J 3 bases, with 21 bases left between them. The germline V gene has CDR1 SGHNT and CDR2 YENEEA. Here the CDR3 DNA reads TGTGCCAGCAGCTTAGCGTGGGAGGACAGGCCCTTCAAAGAGACCCAGTACTTC. Amino acid sequence: CASSLAWEDRPFKETQYF.

V gene TRBV28 combines with J gene TRBJ1-1; tentative D call: TRBD1 (5 bases). Germline V gives CDR1 MDHEN, CDR2 SYDVKM. The germline V and J ends were trimmed by 6 bases and 11 bases, with 16 bases remaining between them. The CDR3 covers 12 residues. The CDR3 is CASSLGVQIAFF. The CDR3 DNA is TGTGCCAGCAGCCTAGGGGTCCAAATCGCTTTCTTT.

The chain uses TRBV20-1 and TRBJ1-2; D is uncertain. The CDR3 is 16 amino acids. Germline V CDR1 and CDR2: DFQATT, SNEGSKA (reference sequence). Trimming stripped 0 bases from V and 9 bases from J, with 23 bases between. The CDR3 coding sequence is TGCAGTGCTAGAGATATCGCGGTGACGAGGGATCGTAGCTACACCTTC. Protein: CSARDIAVTRDRSYTF.

The table lists this clonotype with many counts. The V and J genes are TRBV7-8 and TRBJ1-1, with D possibly TRBD1 on 5 matching bases. Germline lookup yields CDR1 SGHVS and CDR2 FQNEAQ. CDR3 length: 13 residues. V lost 3 bases to trimming and J lost 9 bases, with 14 bases between them. The CDR3 region is CASSLDRGAQAFF. Here the CDR3 DNA reads TGTGCCAGCAGCTTGGACCGTGGGGCGCAAGCTTTCTTT. Combining the CDR3 with reference TRBV7-8 and TRBJ1-1 gives the whole variable domain GAGVSQSPRYKVAKRGQDVALRCDPISGHVSLFWYQQALGQGPEFLTYFQNEAQLDKSGLPSDRFFAERPEGSVSTLKIQRTQQEDSAVYLCASSLDRGAQAFFGQGTRLTVV.

Only a few counts were recorded for this clonotype. The chain is built from TRBV18 and TRBJ2-3; D remains unclear. Germline V gene data show CDR1 as KGHSH and CDR2 as LQKENI. CDR3 length equals 14 residues. Trimming removed 3 bases at V and 0 bases at J, with 7 bases between. This CDR3 reads CASSPPYSTDTQYF. The CDR3 DNA is TGTGCCAGCTCACCCCCCTACAGCACAGATACGCAGTATTTT.

The table lists this clonotype with many counts. The chain combines TRBV19 with TRBJ1-1, with TRBD1 identical over 7 bases. The CDR3 consists of 14 residues. CDR1 is LNHDA, CDR2 SQIVND, per germline (reference sequence). The V and J ends lost 4 bases and 5 bases, in that order; junction bases with no gene match: 7. The CDR3, as DNA: TGTGCCAGTAGTACGGACAGGACGGTAACTGAAGCTTTCTTT. This translates into CASSTDRTVTEAFF.

This clonotype was seen a few times. The chain recombines TRBV7-2 with TRBJ2-5, with 7 bases lining up with TRBD1. Germline CDR1 and CDR2: SGHTA and FQGNSA. With V trimmed by 5 bases and J by 1 base, 7 bases remained unmatched. This CDR3 is 15 amino acids long. CDR3 region: CASSPRDSPQETQYF. The CDR3 DNA reads as TGTGCCAGCAGCCCCCGGGACAGCCCCCAAGAGACCCAGTACTTC.

This clonotype turned up a few times. The chain links TRBV30 to TRBJ1-1; D unclear. This CDR3 comprises 14 residues. Trimming removed 5 bases from V and 1 base from J, with 14 bases in between. Per germline, CDR1 GTSNPN and CDR2 SVGIG (reference sequence). The DNA of the CDR3 is TGTGCCTGGTGGAAGGACGGATCGAACACTGAAGCTTTCTTT. Protein product: CAWWKDGSNTEAFF.

This clonotype showed up just once. Just one base apart from a much larger clone, this may be a read error. The chain links TRBV7-2 to TRBJ1-2, with no clear D. CDR1 and CDR2 (germline): SGHTA, FQGNSA. Trimming took off 5 bases at V and 5 bases at J, with 18 bases between the two ends. The CDR3 has 15 amino acids. DNA of the CDR3: TGTGCCAGCAGCCCCGGACGGGGAATTCTTTATGGCTACACCTTC. Translating it yields CASSPGRGILYGYTF.